Listed here are 32 T cell receptor beta chains from one sample, sequenced in a study of radiation and T cells in renal cell carcinoma. Time point described: blood 4 weeks post-SBRT, at nephrectomy. Regarding treatment: 15 Gy SBRT to primary tumor, nephrectomy 4 weeks later. Data came from immunoSEQ multiplex PCR; TCRdb stores just in-frame clones and leaves some out. The profile shows around 45,000 clones, around four fifths of them singletons. Sequenced material: blood, taken from a patient whose treatment included radiotherapy and nephrectomy. Receptors were obtained from a woman aged 70-85 years with renal cell carcinoma.

In its sample, this clone was seen many times. V gene TRBV2 combines with J gene TRBJ1-2; 7 positions match TRBD1. The germline gives CDR1 SNHLY, CDR2 FYNNEI. The CDR3 is made up of 11 amino acids. The DNA of the CDR3 is TGTGCGGCAGGGGGGTACTATGGCTACACCTTC. Translating it yields CAAGGYYGYTF.

This chain links TRBV5-1 with TRBJ1-5; no firm D call. The V gene's germline CDR1 is SGHRS and CDR2 YFSETQ. V lost 0 bases to trimming and J lost 3 bases, with 7 bases between them. The CDR3 consists of 14 residues. CDR3 sequence: CASSLAGDNQPQHF. CDR3 in DNA: TGCGCCAGCAGCTTGGCTGGGGACAATCAGCCCCAGCATTTT.

The chain couples TRBV19 to TRBJ2-3; TRBD1 aligns across 7 bases. Germline-derived CDR1 and CDR2 are LNHDA and SQIVND (reference sequence). This CDR3 comprises 14 residues. The V segment lost 6 bases and the J segment 3 bases; nucleotides outside the gene matches: 6. CDR3 region: CASRGDRETDTQYF. The CDR3 DNA is TGTGCCAGTAGAGGCGACAGGGAGACAGATACGCAGTATTTT.

V and J are TRBV7-2 and TRBJ2-5; 9 positions match TRBD2. Unmatched junction bases numbered 13, after V lost 5 bases and J lost 0 bases. The CDR3 runs 18 residues. Per germline, CDR1 SGHTA and CDR2 FQGNSA. The CDR3: CASSLVGASGVYQETQYF. Written as DNA, the CDR3 is TGTGCCAGCAGCCTAGTAGGGGCTAGCGGGGTGTACCAAGAGACCCAGTACTTC.

This clone is a singleton in its sample. The chain combines TRBV15 with TRBJ1-3; D is undetermined. V was pared by 0 bases and J by 7 bases, with 4 bases between. This CDR3 contains 12 residues. Germline V gene lookup returns CDR1 LNHNV and CDR2 YYDKDF (reference sequence). In DNA form, the CDR3 reads TGTGCCACCAGCAGAGATTCGAACACCATATATTTT. Protein product: CATSRDSNTIYF.

J is TRBJ2-2 and V is TRBV28, with D perhaps given as TRBD1 or TRBD2 (6 bases each). V lost 1 base and J lost 7, with 13 bases in between. The CDR3 spans 15 residues. Germline V gene data show CDR1 as MDHEN and CDR2 as SYDVKM. CDR3 sequence: CASSLYGGADGELFF. DNA of the CDR3: TGTGCCAGCAGTTTATACGGGGGCGCGGACGGGGAGCTGTTTTTT. The complete variable domain, with remaining parts taken from reference TRBV28 and TRBJ2-2, reads DVKVTQSSRYLVKRTGEKVFLECVQDMDHENMFWYRQDPGLGLRLIYFSYDVKMKEKGDIPEGYSVSREKKERFSLILESASTNQTSMYLCASSLYGGADGELFFGEGSRLTVL.

J is TRBJ2-7 and V is TRBV7-9; weak D call: TRBD1 (5 bases). Germline V gene lookup returns CDR1 SEHNR and CDR2 FQNEAQ (reference sequence). The CDR3 totals 12 residues. V was cut by 3 bases and J by 6 bases, with 9 bases left in between. The CDR3 region has the DNA TGTGCCAGCAGCTTCGACAGAGTCGAGCAGTACTTC. Its translation is CASSFDRVEQYF. The full variable domain, with the rest looked up from reference TRBV7-9 and TRBJ2-7, is DTGVSQNPRHKITKRGQNVTFRCDPISEHNRLYWYRQTLGQGPEFLTYFQNEAQLEKSRLLSDRFSAERPKGSFSTLEIQRTEQGDSAMYLCASSFDRVEQYFGPGTRLTVT.

The chain carries TRBV21-1 and TRBJ2-7; the table gives TRBD1 as D, unverified against the DNA. TRBV21-1 has pseudogene status. The CDR3 runs to 15 residues. CDR3 region: CASSAPDRGPNEQYF. CDR3 DNA sequence: TGTGCCAGCAGCGCACCCGACAGGGGGCCCAACGAGCAGTACTTC.

V gene TRBV28 combines with J gene TRBJ2-7; 9 bases agree with TRBD2. The CDR3 is 13 amino acids. After removal of 11 bases from V and 4 bases from J, the junction contained 9 bases not matched to a gene. Germline CDR1 reads MDHEN; CDR2 reads SYDVKM. The CDR3 spells CAWGLAGTYEQYF. As DNA, the CDR3 is TGTGCCTGGGGGCTAGCGGGAACGTACGAGCAGTACTTC.

The V and J genes are TRBV4-1 and TRBJ2-7; the match to TRBD1 covers 7 bases. The CDR3 has 14 residues. Germline V gene data show CDR1 as MGHRA and CDR2 as YSYEKL. Trimming at V came to 1 base and at J to 3 bases, leaving 3 bases not matched to a gene. CDR3 coding DNA: TGCGCCAGCAGCCAAGGGACAGGATTCTACGAGCAGTACTTC. It codes for CASSQGTGFYEQYF.

The V and J genes are TRBV7-9 and TRBJ1-1; maybe TRBD1 (5 bases). Germline V gene sequence: CDR1 SEHNR, CDR2 FQNEAQ (reference sequence). CDR3 size: 15 residues. Trimming pared 5 bases from V and 2 bases from J, leaving 15 bases between. This chain's CDR3 is CASSPRGRGNTEAFF. The CDR3 DNA reads as TGTGCCAGCAGCCCAAGGGGACGGGGCAACACTGAAGCTTTCTTT. The full variable domain, rest sourced from reference TRBV7-9 and TRBJ1-1, is DTGVSQNPRHKITKRGQNVTFRCDPISEHNRLYWYRQTLGQGPEFLTYFQNEAQLEKSRLLSDRFSAERPKGSFSTLEIQRTEQGDSAMYLCASSPRGRGNTEAFFGQGTRLTVV.

J is TRBJ1-1 and V is TRBV5-4, with no clear D. V lost 2 bases and J 0 bases, leaving 8 bases between the germline ends. The CDR3 runs to 14 residues. Germline values: CDR1 SGHNT, CDR2 YYREEE (reference sequence). The CDR3 is CASSFGQMNTEAFF. In DNA form, the CDR3 reads TGTGCCAGCAGCTTCGGCCAAATGAACACTGAAGCTTTCTTT. Supplemented by reference TRBV5-4 and TRBJ1-1, the full variable domain reads ETGVTQSPTHLIKTRGQQVTLRCSSQSGHNTVSWYQQALGQGPQFIFQYYREEENGRGNFPPRFSGLQFPNYSSELNVNALELDDSALYLCASSFGQMNTEAFFGQGTRLTVV.

V gene TRBV6-5 combines with J gene TRBJ1-5, with D maybe TRBD1 (5 bases). The CDR3 is 15 residues long. Trimming shortened V by 5 bases and J by 2 bases, and 13 bases separated the two germline ends. Germline assignment: CDR1 MNHEY and CDR2 SVGAGI. This CDR3 is CASSALGGGNQPQHF. CDR3 coding DNA: TGTGCCAGCAGTGCTCTTGGGGGAGGCAATCAGCCCCAGCATTTT.

The rearrangement links TRBV10-2 to TRBJ2-7, with D perhaps matching TRBD1 (5 bases). Germline V gives CDR1 WSHSY, CDR2 SAAADI. This CDR3 is 13 amino acids long. Trimming shortened V by 2 bases and J by 7 bases, and 12 bases separated the two germline ends. The CDR3, as DNA: TGCGCCAGCAGTGAGGTAGGGGAAGGGGAGCAGTACTTC. It encodes CASSEVGEGEQYF.

V usage is TRBV7-9 and J usage is TRBJ2-7; weak D call: TRBD1 (6 bases). This CDR3 region has 13 residues. Germline CDR1 reads SEHNR; CDR2 reads FQNEAQ (reference sequence). V lost 6 bases, J lost 1 base, and 10 bases lay in between. Written as DNA, the CDR3 is TGTGCCAGCAGTCAAGGGGGATCCTACGAGCAGTACTTC. It translates to CASSQGGSYEQYF. Variable domain in full (rest from reference TRBV7-9 and TRBJ2-7): DTGVSQNPRHKITKRGQNVTFRCDPISEHNRLYWYRQTLGQGPEFLTYFQNEAQLEKSRLLSDRFSAERPKGSFSTLEIQRTEQGDSAMYLCASSQGGSYEQYFGPGTRLTVT.

The rearrangement links TRBV5-4 to TRBJ2-7; 7 bases are a match to TRBD1. CDR3 length equals 15 residues. Germline CDR1 reads SGHNT; CDR2 reads YYREEE (reference sequence). With 1 base clipped from V and 8 bases from J, the junction kept 12 bases outside the gene matches. The CDR3 nucleotides are TGTGCCAGCAGCTTGCCCCAAGGACAGGAGGCTAAGCAGTACTTC. Translating gives CASSLPQGQEAKQYF.

This clone was detected only once. The genes are TRBV25-1 and TRBJ2-7, with D possibly matching TRBD2 (5 bases). The V gene lost 3 bases and the J gene lost 6 bases, with 15 bases spanning the gap. Germline CDR1 reads MGHDK; CDR2 reads SYGVNS. This CDR3 region has 14 residues. CDR3 residues: CASSDGQGGSEQYF. DNA of the CDR3: TGTGCCAGCAGTGACGGCCAAGGAGGTAGCGAGCAGTACTTC.

The V call is TRBV7-2, the J call TRBJ2-7; tentatively, D is TRBD1 or TRBD2 (5 bases each). Germline CDR1 reads SGHTA; CDR2 reads FQGNSA. Trimming took off 2 bases at V and 2 bases at J, with 10 bases between the two ends. The length of the CDR3 is 14 residues. CDR3 nucleotides: TGTGCCAGCAGCTTACCGGGACGGGCCTACGAGCAGTACTTC. It specifies CASSLPGRAYEQYF. Looking up the rest from reference TRBV7-2 and TRBJ2-7 gives the full variable domain: GAGVSQSPSNKVTEKGKDVELRCDPISGHTALYWYRQSLGQGLEFLIYFQGNSAPDKSGLPSDRFSAERTGGSVSTLTIQRTQQEDSAVYLCASSLPGRAYEQYFGPGTRLTVT.

The chain uses TRBV19 and TRBJ2-3; 8 nucleotides align to TRBD1. There are 15 residues in the CDR3. Germline V lookup: CDR1 LNHDA, CDR2 SQIVND (reference sequence). V lost 4 bases to trimming and J lost 6 bases; unmatched junction nucleotides: 9. The CDR3 bases are TGTGCCAGTAGTAGCGATCAGGGGGCCCCCGATACGCAGTATTTT. Translation: CASSSDQGAPDTQYF.

The V gene is TRBV7-2, the J gene TRBJ2-1; D is unresolved. Trimming cost V 6 bases and J 9 bases, with 9 bases left between them. The CDR3 sequence is 11 residues long. In germline, CDR1 is SGHTA, CDR2 FQGNSA. The CDR3 loop reads CASRQLGEQFF. Written as DNA, the CDR3 is TGTGCCAGCAGACAGCTAGGTGAGCAGTTCTTC.

The chain uses TRBV5-1 and TRBJ2-5; 14 bases map to TRBD2. Germline trimming cut 4 bases from V and 5 bases from J; bases unmatched to any gene: 7. Germline V lookup: CDR1 SGHRS, CDR2 YFSETQ. This CDR3 comprises 16 residues. The CDR3 here is CASSRTSGGPGETQYF. CDR3 sequence (DNA): TGCGCCAGCAGCCGGACTAGCGGGGGGCCTGGGGAGACCCAGTACTTC.

The chain links TRBV29-1 to TRBJ2-3; 14 nucleotides agree with TRBD2. The V gene's germline CDR1 is SQVTM and CDR2 ANQGSEA. The CDR3 runs to 16 residues. Unmatched junction bases numbered 6, after V lost 2 bases and J lost 5 bases. The CDR3 region has the DNA TGCAGCGTTGAATCGACTAGCGGGGGGGCCGGAGATACGCAGTATTTT. This sequence encodes CSVESTSGGAGDTQYF.

This chain uses TRBV7-6 with TRBJ2-1; 10 bases agree with TRBD2. Germline V lookup: CDR1 SGHVS, CDR2 FNYEAQ. The V gene end was trimmed by 4 bases and the J gene end by 4 bases; junction bases not matched to a gene: 4. CDR3 size: 15 residues. The CDR3 DNA sequence: TGTGCCAGCAGCTCCAGTAGCGGGAGGTACAATGAGCAGTTCTTC. It yields the protein CASSSSSGRYNEQFF.

The V and J genes are TRBV6-5 and TRBJ2-7, with TRBD2 matching 7 bases. V gave up 0 bases and J gave up 3 bases; unmatched junction bases: 2. The germline CDR1 and CDR2 sequences are MNHEY and SVGAGI. The CDR3 loop spans 14 amino acids. CDR3 sequence: CASSYSGGVYEQYF. The CDR3 coding sequence is TGTGCCAGCAGTTACTCTGGGGGGGTCTACGAGCAGTACTTC.

This chain links TRBV6-1 with TRBJ2-7, with 10 bases lining up with TRBD1. The V and J ends lost 4 bases and 7 bases, in that order; junction bases with no gene match: 10. Germline V lookup: CDR1 MNHNS, CDR2 SASEGT. This CDR3 has 15 residues. DNA for the CDR3: TGTGCCAGCAGTGGCTGGACAGGGGGAAAGGAGGAGCAGTACTTC. This encodes CASSGWTGGKEEQYF.

The V and J genes are TRBV11-2 and TRBJ1-1, with D uncertain. Germline CDR1 is SGHAT and CDR2 is FQNNGV. V lost 5 bases to trimming and J lost 3 bases, with 10 bases between them. The CDR3 spans 13 residues. The CDR3 coding sequence is TGTGCCAGCAGCAACACTGTCGACACTGAAGCTTTCTTT. This codes for CASSNTVDTEAFF. Full variable domain (missing parts from reference TRBV11-2 and TRBJ1-1): EAGVAQSPRYKIIEKRQSVAFWCNPISGHATLYWYQQILGQGPKLLIQFQNNGVVDDSQLPKDRFSAERLKGVDSTLKIQPAKLEDSAVYLCASSNTVDTEAFFGQGTRLTVV.

The rearrangement links TRBV7-3 to TRBJ2-3, with D perhaps matching TRBD1 (6 bases). V gave up 0 bases and J gave up 8 bases, with 15 bases separating them. This CDR3 spans 15 amino acids. CDR1 is SGHTA and CDR2 is FQGTGA in the germline V gene. CDR3 protein: CASSLTPTGLSTQYF. The CDR3 DNA is TGTGCCAGCAGCTTAACTCCGACAGGACTGAGTACGCAGTATTTT. The full variable domain, rest sourced from reference TRBV7-3 and TRBJ2-3, is GAGVSQTPSNKVTEKGKYVELRCDPISGHTALYWYRQSLGQGPEFLIYFQGTGAADDSGLPNDRFFAVRPEGSVSTLKIQRTERGDSAVYLCASSLTPTGLSTQYFGPGTRLTVL.

The J gene is TRBJ1-5, the V gene TRBV6-5, with D hard to call. Trimming left V 2 bases short and J 4 bases short, with 6 bases between. CDR3 length equals 13 residues. Germline lookup yields CDR1 MNHEY and CDR2 SVGAGI. In DNA, the CDR3 is TGTGCCAGCAGTTACGACGGGAATCAGCCCCAGCATTTT. This sequence encodes CASSYDGNQPQHF.

The chain recombines TRBV27 with TRBJ2-2; no definite D call. The CDR3 extends over 13 amino acids. V lost 1 base, J lost 4 bases, and 4 bases lay in between. Germline-derived CDR1 and CDR2 are MNHEY and SMNVEV (reference sequence). The CDR3 loop reads CASSLFGTGELFF. The DNA of the CDR3 is TGTGCCAGCAGTTTATTTGGCACCGGGGAGCTGTTTTTT.

The chain recombines TRBV6-5 with TRBJ2-7; D ambiguous. Germline CDR1 reads MNHEY; CDR2 reads SVGAGI. The CDR3 extends over 15 amino acids. V was pared by 0 bases and J by 0 bases, with 9 bases between. CDR3 region: CASSYSALGSYEQYF. As DNA, the CDR3 is TGTGCCAGCAGTTACTCGGCTCTGGGCTCCTACGAGCAGTACTTC.

The chain has TRBV6-5 and TRBJ1-3; D is unresolved. Trimming pared 4 bases from V and 5 bases from J, leaving 3 bases between. The germline V gene has CDR1 MNHEY and CDR2 SVGAGI. The CDR3 runs to 11 residues. The CDR3 DNA is TGTGCCAGCAGTTTTAGAAACACCATATATTTT. Translation gives CASSFRNTIYF.

The genes are TRBV5-6 and TRBJ2-2; D remains unclear. Between the trimmed V and J ends, which lost 4 bases and 7 bases, there was a span of 8 bases. Germline CDR1 SGHDT, CDR2 YYEEEE. This CDR3 contains 12 residues. Here the CDR3 reads CASSGSNGELFF. CDR3 nucleotides: TGTGCCAGCAGCGGAAGTAACGGGGAGCTGTTTTTT.